Listed below are T cell receptor beta chains from one sample, sequenced in a study of blood T cells in healthy people across ages. TCRdb processed the 5' RACE reads anew with MiXCR; each CDR3 protein has one entry. The sample consists of over 750,000 distinct CDR3 sequences, around 25% of them appearing once. These same data were also listed under a study on T cells of mothers and their children.

The sample comprised blood. The receptors derive from a boy between 10 and 17 years old in good health. Both conserved end residues are part of each CDR3.

j_gene,v_gene,CDR3aa
TRBJ1-6,TRBV10-3,CAIRSGDGPIYNSPLHF
TRBJ2-6,TRBV12-3/TRBV12-4,CASSWAGDVSGANVLTF
TRBJ2-7,TRBV11-3,CASSPMSGDEQYF
TRBJ1-5,TRBV20-1,CSASDRVGVNQPQHF
TRBJ2-7,TRBV28,CASSLWQGPDSYEQYF
TRBJ2-7,TRBV7-9,CASSLSPNEQYF
.,TRBV20-1,CSARPTSGSLNEQFF
TRBJ1-5,TRBV6-1,CASSEVRSRDSNQPQHF
TRBJ1-4,TRBV5-1,CASSPATVSATNEKLFF
TRBJ2-7,TRBV10-3,CAISGTSGDYEQYF